This T cell receptor (beta chain) was found in a study of T-cell reconstitution after alpha-beta-depleted transplantation in children. Only a few counts were recorded for this clonotype. Its antigen is unknown. General study points: Reports say that about two months after transplant, the alpha-beta T cells came out of several hundred graft clones that had expanded. At one year after transplant, newly produced T cells mostly accounted for T-cell counts and diversity.

The TCRbeta library was prepared with unique molecular identifiers. MiXCR was run by TCRdb on the PCR reads, yielding one entry per CDR3 protein. The sample lists some 840,000 distinct CDR3 sequences, 16% occurring once. The CDR3 is made up of 18 amino acids. Trimming pared 4 bases from V and 1 base from J, leaving 22 bases between. The specimen was PBMCs, mostly from graft donor cells, collected 360 days after TCRalphabeta/CD19-depleted stem cell transplant. V is TRBV12-3 or TRBV12-4 and J is TRBJ1-1, with D possibly matching TRBD1 (5 bases). The receptor's source is a male patient between 5 and 17 years old who had a stem cell transplant for acute lymphoblastic leukemia, so the T cells may come from the graft donor. The CDR3 loop is CASSSVLGAASPNTEAFF. The CDR3 bases are TGTGCCAGCAGTTCCGTTCTTGGGGCAGCAAGCCCGAACACTGAAGCTTTCTTT.